The T cell receptor beta chain described here comes from a study of T cell responses to AZD1222 COVID-19 vaccine (dated by TCRdb to the early 2020s). Context from the whole study: Because spike-specific TCR depth and breadth did not differ between the two schedules, AZD1222 recipients who got a second dose at roughly 4 weeks were pooled with those who got a second dose at roughly 12 weeks. TCR sequencing was performed for fewer than 250 trial participants, of whom approximately 200 were given two doses of AZD1222 and around 25 were given two doses of MenACWY control vaccine. Trial participants were enrolled by age into subgroups of 18-55, 56-69 and 70-plus years, and 148, 28 and 57 TCR-sequenced participants, respectively, were included in these subgroups.

Of note for this clone: Its cognate antigen has yet to be identified. No clone much larger than this one lies a single base away; base qualities are absent.

Summary of the overall study and its limitations: Vaccine-associated CD4 TCRs spanned the whole spike protein, with dominant responses in regions 160-218 and 743-854. Participants were mostly white British and included more females than males, and it was suggested by the authors that clonal diversity may have been underestimated. Reportedly, close to half of the unique spike-specific TCRs recognized epitopes lying outside the regions that are mutated in the B.1.351 and B.1.1.7 variants. In the small 56-69-year group, the increase in depth fell short of significance, most likely because of low power. Because no samples from the day 14 peak response were available, repertoires could be characterized only after the peak T cell response. Conclusions about previously exposed vaccinees are limited, since just five or six AZD1222 recipients were seropositive for SARS-CoV-2 at baseline. Spike-specific TCR breadth and depth rose significantly after two AZD1222 doses compared with day 0 and with MenACWY recipients.

CDR1 is given as SGHTA and CDR2 as FQGNSA, both from the germline V gene. The CDR3 covers 15 residues, taking in both the cysteine and the phenylalanine. Only the CDR3 DNA is retained, 45 bases long and in frame from the first base. Trimming at the junction amounts to 4 bases on V and 4 bases on J, and the germline ends lie 17 bases apart. The time point label, as the study defines it: baseline before first vaccination. Vaccinee samples were obtained from the UK trials COV001 and COV002, which included a single-blind randomized controlled phase 2/3 trial of AZD1222 (ChAdOx1 nCoV-19) in healthy adults. For TCRbeta chain sequencing, PBMC samples from trial participants were taken at day 0 and at day 28 after the second dose. The CDR3 regions of human TCRbeta chains were subjected to immunosequencing. The paper's processing steps were these. TCRs in the repertoires were matched against a reference library of SARS-CoV-2-specific TCRs that had been generated with the MIRA antigen-specificity platform. Breadth was defined as the fraction of unique TCRs that were SARS-CoV-2-associated. Depth was defined as the fraction of total T cells that were SARS-CoV-2-associated. Each spike-specific TCR was assigned to its reactive spike region and to a CD4 or CD8 class using the MIRA data. Log10-transformed breadth and depth values were compared by one-way ANOVA with Sidak's multiple comparisons tests. TCRdb limited this immuneACCESS table to in-frame rearrangements with V and J called. A share of clones is missing; checked studies link under half to unresolved V genes, and the rest is unexplained. That table furnishes V, J and clone size, whereas the DNA furnished D and trimming. Across this sample there are about 180,000 clones, with around nine tenths seen only once. The top ten hold approximately 2.9% of the sample.

Material: peripheral blood, obtained on day 0 of AZD1222 vaccination. The receptor was derived from an adult in good health. The rearrangement joined TRBV7-2 to TRBJ2-7; the D gene cannot be resolved beyond TRBD1 or TRBD2, each matching 5 bases. The sequenced DNA: TGTGCCAGCAGCTCCCCAGGGATGGGACGTTACGAGCAGTACTTC. The encoded protein is CASSSPGMGRYEQYF.